The 29 T cell receptor beta chains given below trace back to one sample, sequenced in a study of blood T cells in healthy people across ages (dated by TCRdb to between 2014 and 2017). Library preparation was by 5' RACE. Sequencing relied on an Illumina HiSeq 2500. A second PCR of roughly 7 to 11 cycles was performed with a sample-barcoded 5' primer and a J-beta primer mix. TCRdb trimmed the raw reads at Q25, called clones with MiXCR and kept productive beta chains. All rows with the same CDR3 protein become a single entry with the most common DNA and genes. Across this sample there are about 780,000 distinct CDR3 sequences, with less than 60% seen only once. 15% to 20% of the sample is held by the ten biggest clonotypes. Sequencing was carried out using blood. These receptors were taken from a man aged 80 or over in good health.

The chain is built from TRBV24-1 and TRBJ2-6; D gene uncertain. Germline lookup yields CDR1 KGHDR and CDR2 SFDVKD. This CDR3 has 11 amino acids. V gave up 9 bases and J gave up 4 bases, with 3 bases separating them. CDR3 in amino acids: CATEGANVLTF. The CDR3 DNA reads TGTGCCACCGAGGGGGCCAACGTCCTGACTTTC.

This clonotype was seen many times. The gene calls are TRBV12-3 or TRBV12-4 and TRBJ1-5, with D unclear. The CDR3 is made up of 12 amino acids. V lost 6 bases to trimming and J lost 4 bases, with 7 bases between them. The DNA for the CDR3 is TGTGCCAGCAGCTTCGGAAATCAGCCCCAGCATTTT. Translating it yields CASSFGNQPQHF.

This clonotype came up a few times. The V and J genes are TRBV25-1 and TRBJ2-7; D is uncertain. The V gene's germline CDR1 is MGHDK and CDR2 SYGVNS. V lost 9 bases, J lost 2 bases, and 8 bases lay in between. The CDR3 runs 11 residues. As DNA, the CDR3 is TGTGCCAGTACGGCAGCCTACGAGCAGTACTTC. Translating gives CASTAAYEQYF.

This clonotype was found a few times. The chain carries TRBV5-5 and TRBJ2-3; perhaps TRBD2 as D (6 bases). This CDR3 is 16 amino acids long. Trimming shortened V by 3 bases and J by 1 base, and 15 bases separated the two germline ends. Germline V gene lookup returns CDR1 SGHKS and CDR2 YYEKEE (reference sequence). The CDR3 nucleotides read TGTGCCAGCAGCTCCTCGAGGGCGGGACGCACAGATACGCAGTATTTT. This translates into CASSSSRAGRTDTQYF.

This clonotype was detected ten times or more. The chain couples TRBV3-1 to TRBJ1-2, with D uncertain. Germline assignment: CDR1 LGHDT and CDR2 YNNKEL (reference sequence). CDR3 length: 16 amino acids. Deletions cut 0 bases from V and 5 bases from J, with 16 bases between. The CDR3 nucleotides are TGTGCCAGCAGCCAAGATTCGAGCGCGTACCCATATGGCTACACCTTC. This gives the protein CASSQDSSAYPYGYTF.

This clonotype was observed a few times. The CDR3 here is CASSEATGRHEQYF. The CDR3, as DNA: TGTGCCAGCAGTGAAGCGACAGGGAGACACGAGCAGTACTTC. This chain links TRBV2 with TRBJ2-7, with TRBD1 matching 7 bases. Per the germline V gene, CDR1 is SNHLY and CDR2 is FYNNEI. J gave up 5 bases and V 0 bases, and 4 bases lay outside the gene matches. The CDR3 totals 14 residues.

V usage is TRBV4-2 and J usage is TRBJ2-5, with 8 bases that match TRBD2. V gave up 5 bases and J gave up 11 bases; unmatched junction bases: 16. Per germline, CDR1 LGHNA and CDR2 YNFKEQ. The CDR3 has 15 amino acids. As DNA, the CDR3 is TGTGCCAGCAGCTTTAGCGGGATGTCCTACAATGAGCAGTACTTC. This encodes CASSFSGMSYNEQYF.

A remark on this clonotype: At one end the junction does not follow the germline gene, possibly because of a read error. The V and J genes are TRBV5-1 and TRBJ1-1; D is uncertain. This CDR3 has 14 amino acids. CDR1 SGHRS and CDR2 YFSETQ come from the germline V gene. Written as DNA, the CDR3 is TGCGCCAGCAGCCCTTCGACGGTGAACACTAAAGCTTTCTTT. This sequence encodes CASSPSTVNTKAFF.

The CDR3 spells CSARDAPSSYNSPLHF. The CDR3 region has the DNA TGCAGTGCTAGAGATGCCCCTAGCTCCTATAATTCACCCCTCCACTTT. The chain uses TRBV20-1 and TRBJ1-6; D not certain. Germline V gene data show CDR1 as DFQATT and CDR2 as SNEGSKA (reference sequence). CDR3 size: 16 residues. Trimming pared 0 bases from V and 0 bases from J, leaving 9 bases between.

The gene calls are TRBV29-1 and TRBJ2-1, with D possibly matching TRBD1 (6 bases). Germline V lookup: CDR1 SQVTM, CDR2 ANQGSEA. The CDR3 totals 13 residues. Deletions cut 5 bases from V and 4 bases from J, with 12 bases between. The CDR3: CSVSTGKYNEQFF. The CDR3 bases are TGCAGCGTTTCCACAGGGAAATACAATGAGCAGTTCTTC.

CDR3 DNA sequence: TGCGCCAGCAGCTTGGGGCCTGCCTTCCTCTCTGGAAACACCATATATTTT. Encoded protein: CASSLGPAFLSGNTIYF. The chain couples TRBV5-1 to TRBJ1-3, with D uncertain. V lost 0 bases to trimming and J lost 0 bases, with 13 bases between them. The CDR3 runs to 17 residues. Germline V lookup: CDR1 SGHRS, CDR2 YFSETQ.

Concerning this clonotype itself: One end of the junction does not line up with germline, which may come from a read error. The chain is built from TRBV10-3 and TRBJ2-5; D uncertain. Germline V gene sequence: CDR1 ENHRY, CDR2 SYGVKD. CDR3 size: 16 residues. Here the CDR3 DNA reads TGTACCATCAGTGAGACTTCTATCGGTCGGTTGGAGACCCAGTACTTC. Its protein is CTISETSIGRLETQYF.

This clonotype was detected only a few times. The gene calls are TRBV21-1 and TRBJ2-4; TRBD1, the table's D call, lacks a check against the DNA. TRBV21-1 is labeled a pseudogene. This CDR3 has 16 residues. CDR3 in DNA: TGTGCCAGCACCACCCCTGGGACAAGGACCAAAAACATTCAGTACTTC. It encodes CASTTPGTRTKNIQYF.

This clonotype was picked up a small number of times. The J gene is TRBJ2-3, the V gene TRBV28; 8 bases agree with TRBD2. The CDR3 sequence is 14 residues long. Germline loops: CDR1 MDHEN, CDR2 SYDVKM. Trimming took 6 bases from V and 3 from J; bases not matched to a gene: 5. CDR3 DNA: TGTGCCAGCAGGCGGGGCGGGAGGACAGATACGCAGTATTTT. Translation gives CASRRGGRTDTQYF.

At least ten counts were recorded for this clonotype. This sequence joins TRBV21-1 and TRBJ2-5; the table's D call TRBD2 went unverified against the DNA. TRBV21-1 is listed as a pseudogene. The CDR3 is 18 amino acids. CDR3 protein: CASSKLGGLAGVGETQYF. As DNA, the CDR3 is TGTGCCAGCAGCAAATTAGGCGGACTAGCGGGAGTTGGGGAGACCCAGTACTTC.

The V call is TRBV20-1, the J call TRBJ2-5; D unresolved. Germline V CDR1 and CDR2: DFQATT, SNEGSKA (reference sequence). The V gene lost 0 bases and the J gene lost 5 bases, with 13 bases spanning the gap. CDR3 size: 14 residues. This CDR3 is CSARDPTHGETQYF. CDR3 sequence (DNA): TGCAGTGCTAGAGATCCCACACATGGGGAGACCCAGTACTTC.

This rearrangement joins TRBV6-5 to TRBJ1-2; tentative D call: TRBD1 (5 bases). The V and J ends lost 0 bases and 2 bases respectively, with 13 bases between them. The CDR3 has 16 amino acids. The V gene's germline CDR1 is MNHEY and CDR2 SVGAGI. CDR3 amino acids: CASSYSSGGLNYGYTF. The CDR3 DNA sequence: TGTGCCAGCAGTTACTCGAGCGGGGGTCTAAACTATGGCTACACCTTC.

This clonotype turned up a few times. This chain uses TRBV10-1 with TRBJ2-5; D is undetermined. The germline gives CDR1 WNHNN, CDR2 SYGVQD (reference sequence). The CDR3 is 13 residues long. V was shortened by 0 bases and J by 5 bases, with 7 bases between the two germline ends. CDR3 loop: CASSESVVETQYF. The CDR3 nucleotides are TGCGCCAGCAGTGAGTCCGTGGTGGAGACCCAGTACTTC.

This clonotype was detected many times. The V gene is TRBV5-1, the J gene TRBJ2-5; 8 bases are shared with TRBD1. Trimming removed 4 bases from V and 4 bases from J; junction bases left unmatched: 9. There are 15 residues in the CDR3. In germline, CDR1 is SGHRS, CDR2 YFSETQ. CDR3 region: CASSRTGPSGETQYF. The CDR3 DNA reads TGCGCCAGCAGCAGGACAGGGCCGTCGGGAGAGACCCAGTACTTC.

The chain carries TRBV9 and TRBJ2-2; 8 positions match TRBD2. V lost 7 bases to trimming and J lost 5 bases; unmatched junction nucleotides: 10. This CDR3 spans 15 amino acids. Looked up from germline, CDR1 is SGDLS and CDR2 is YYNGEE. The DNA of the CDR3 is TGTGCCAGCGAGGAGCAGGCGGGAGGTACCGGGGAGCTGTTTTTT. This encodes CASEEQAGGTGELFF.

This clonotype occurred many times. This chain uses TRBV7-2 with TRBJ2-1, with D perhaps TRBD1 or TRBD2 (5 bases each). CDR1 and CDR2 from the germline V gene are SGHTA and FQGNSA. This CDR3 region has 14 residues. Trimming removed 0 bases at V and 7 bases at J, with 10 bases between. CDR3 sequence (DNA): TGTGCCAGCAGCTTAGCGGGCTGGGGGAATGAGCAGTTCTTC. Amino acid sequence: CASSLAGWGNEQFF.

This clonotype has only a few counts. V usage is TRBV20-1 and J usage is TRBJ2-7, with 7 bases fitting TRBD2. V lost 3 bases, J lost 0 bases, and 5 bases stayed unmatched. CDR1 DFQATT and CDR2 SNEGSKA come from the germline V gene (reference sequence). The CDR3 has 14 residues. The DNA of the CDR3 is TGCAGTGCTAGCGGTGGGGACTACTCCTACGAGCAGTACTTC. As protein: CSASGGDYSYEQYF.

There are a few counts of this clonotype. The chain couples TRBV29-1 to TRBJ2-7, with D perhaps given as TRBD1 or TRBD2 (5 bases each). CDR1 and CDR2 from the germline V gene are SQVTM and ANQGSEA. This CDR3 comprises 15 residues. V was cut by 3 bases and J by 2 bases, with 17 bases left in between. CDR3: CSVEGHRDATYEQYF. CDR3 DNA sequence: TGCAGCGTTGAGGGTCACCGGGACGCAACCTACGAGCAGTACTTC.

Points on this clonotype: At one boundary the junction diverges from the germline segment, which might be a read error. The J gene is TRBJ2-1, the V gene TRBV19; D uncertain. The CDR3 consists of 12 residues. The germline V gene encodes CDR1 LNHDA and CDR2 SQIVND (reference sequence). CDR3 bases: TGTGTCAGTAGTATAGACTACAATGAGCAGTTCTTC. This gives the protein CVSSIDYNEQFF.

The chain uses TRBV25-1 and TRBJ2-3; D might be TRBD1 (5 bases). From germline, CDR1 is MGHDK and CDR2 SYGVNS. Trimming stripped 3 bases from V and 6 bases from J, with 13 bases between. The length of the CDR3 is 14 residues. The CDR3 sequence is CASSEYRPWDTQYF. For the CDR3, the DNA is TGTGCCAGCAGTGAGTACAGGCCCTGGGATACGCAGTATTTT.

J is TRBJ2-5 and V is TRBV11-2; 8 bases are a match to TRBD2. Germline-derived CDR1 and CDR2 are SGHAT and FQNNGV. The length of the CDR3 is 17 residues. Trimming took 1 base from V and 2 from J; bases not matched to a gene: 9. The CDR3 coding sequence is TGTGCCAGCAGCTTAGGACGACCGAGCGGGAGACAAGAGACCCAGTACTTC. This codes for CASSLGRPSGRQETQYF.

This sequence joins TRBV3-1 and TRBJ1-6, with TRBD1 matching 9 bases. V lost 3 bases to trimming and J lost 9 bases; unmatched junction nucleotides: 3. The CDR3 totals 14 residues. Per the germline V gene, CDR1 is LGHDT and CDR2 is YNNKEL (reference sequence). CDR3 sequence reads: CASSQPQGASPLHF. CDR3 sequence (DNA): TGTGCCAGCAGCCAGCCACAGGGGGCTTCACCCCTCCACTTT.

V is TRBV4-1 and J is TRBJ1-6; perhaps TRBD1 as D (5 bases). Trimming pared 4 bases from V and 7 bases from J, leaving 17 bases between. The V gene's germline CDR1 is MGHRA and CDR2 YSYEKL. The CDR3 spans 16 residues. The CDR3 loop is CASSRVDGGGNSPLHF. The CDR3 DNA is TGCGCCAGCAGCCGGGTCGACGGGGGTGGGAATTCACCCCTCCACTTT.

This sequence joins TRBV12-3 or TRBV12-4 and TRBJ1-1; D ambiguous. The CDR3 totals 11 residues. V was pared by 8 bases and J by 1 base, with 5 bases between. The CDR3 protein is CASWRNTEAFF. CDR3 sequence (DNA): TGTGCCAGCTGGAGGAACACTGAAGCTTTCTTT.